Presented here are 14 T cell receptor beta chains from one specimen sequenced in a study of shared clonotypes between healthy human individuals. Sequenced by immunoSEQ multiplex PCR; TCRdb stores in-frame clones only, minus some. The data contain about 1.9 million clones, over 85% of them seen just once; the ten biggest clones take up about 1.7%. As defined, naive CD8 cells were CD45RO-negative and positively selected for CCR7, with terminally differentiated effector memory CD45RA+ cells excluded. Sequences were obtained from naive CD8+ T cells from PBMCs. The source of these receptors is a man in his late teens or twenties in good health. Some clones in this sample may be carry-over from other donors' samples.

The gene calls are TRBV6-1 and TRBJ2-3; 8 bases agree with TRBD2. The CDR3 consists of 14 residues. With V trimmed by 11 bases and J by 2 bases, 9 bases remained unmatched. Germline values: CDR1 MNHNS, CDR2 SASEGT. CDR3 coding DNA: TGTGCCGCCGGGACTAGATTCTTCACAGATACGCAGTATTTT. Translation gives CAAGTRFFTDTQYF.

In its sample, this clone was seen a few times. V and J are TRBV28 and TRBJ1-1; no firm D call. The germline V gene has CDR1 MDHEN and CDR2 SYDVKM. V was clipped by 10 bases and J by 1 base, with 13 bases between them. The length of the CDR3 is 13 residues. The CDR3 bases are TGTGCCACCCCGTACCGAAGGAACACTGAAGCTTTCTTT. This sequence encodes CATPYRRNTEAFF.

The rearrangement joins TRBV10-3 to TRBJ2-1; D might be TRBD1 (6 bases). The V gene lost 5 bases and the J gene lost 6 bases, with 17 bases spanning the gap. The CDR3 has 15 residues. CDR1 and CDR2 from the germline V gene are ENHRY and SYGVKD. CDR3 protein: CAISPGQGRLNEQFF. The CDR3 DNA sequence: TGTGCCATCAGTCCGGGACAAGGCCGTCTCAATGAGCAGTTCTTC.

Worth noting for this clone: Other DNA sequences in the same sample also yield this CDR3. The gene calls are TRBV9 and TRBJ2-7; D is perhaps TRBD2 (6 bases). Germline-derived CDR1 and CDR2 are SGDLS and YYNGEE. This CDR3 has 14 residues. Deletions cut 0 bases from V and 1 base from J, with 8 bases between. The CDR3 here is CASSVVGGSYEQYF. The CDR3 nucleotides read TGTGCCAGCAGCGTAGTTGGGGGGTCCTACGAGCAGTACTTC.

The chain combines TRBV9 with TRBJ2-5; 11 nucleotides align to TRBD1. In germline, CDR1 is SGDLS, CDR2 YYNGEE. This CDR3 has 16 amino acids. The junction had 9 bases not matched to a gene; V was cut back by 3 bases and J by 5 bases. CDR3 sequence (DNA): TGTGCCAGCAGCGCTCGCCGGACAGGGGGCGCGGAGACCCAGTACTTC. This encodes CASSARRTGGAETQYF.

This rearrangement joins TRBV15 to TRBJ2-3; D is unresolved. There are 16 residues in the CDR3. Germline assignment: CDR1 LNHNV and CDR2 YYDKDF (reference sequence). V was clipped by 0 bases and J by 1 base, with 11 bases between them. CDR3: CATSRDIRLGTDTQYF. The CDR3 region has the DNA TGTGCCACCAGCAGAGATATCAGGTTGGGCACAGATACGCAGTATTTT.

V is TRBV5-8 and J is TRBJ2-2; a possible D gene is TRBD2 (5 bases). CDR1 is SGHTS, CDR2 YDEGEE, per germline. CDR3 length: 14 amino acids. V lost 4 bases and J 1 base, leaving 8 bases between the germline ends. For the CDR3, the DNA is TGTGCCAGCAGCGGGAGTTGGAACACCGGGGAGCTGTTTTTT. This codes for CASSGSWNTGELFF.

V is TRBV4-2 and J is TRBJ1-1, with TRBD1 matching 9 bases. Germline-derived CDR1 and CDR2 are LGHNA and YNFKEQ. The length of the CDR3 is 19 residues. The V and J ends lost 0 bases and 1 base, in that order; junction bases with no gene match: 12. CDR3: CASSQEERLGQGGNTEAFF. The CDR3 region has the DNA TGTGCCAGCAGCCAAGAGGAGAGGCTGGGACAGGGAGGGAACACTGAAGCTTTCTTT.

V gene TRBV10-3 combines with J gene TRBJ1-5, with 7 bases matching TRBD1. Germline values: CDR1 ENHRY, CDR2 SYGVKD. V was clipped by 8 bases and J by 0 bases; unmatched bases: 13. The CDR3 is 17 amino acids. The CDR3: CAIPGTEGQNSNQPQHF. The CDR3 nucleotides read TGTGCCATCCCCGGGACAGAAGGTCAAAATAGCAATCAGCCCCAGCATTTT.

The genes are TRBV7-9 and TRBJ1-3, with D perhaps matching TRBD1 (5 bases). The V end was cut by 6 bases, the J end by 4 bases, with 13 bases between. Germline lookup yields CDR1 SEHNR and CDR2 FQNEAQ (reference sequence). The CDR3 contains 14 residues. In DNA form, the CDR3 reads TGTGCCAGCAGTCCTCCGGGACCGGGAAACACCATATATTTT. Translating it yields CASSPPGPGNTIYF.

This chain uses TRBV28 with TRBJ2-7, with a weak D call TRBD1 (5 bases). The CDR3 loop spans 14 amino acids. Germline loops: CDR1 MDHEN, CDR2 SYDVKM. Trimming took off 6 bases at V and 2 bases at J, with 14 bases between the two ends. The DNA of the CDR3 is TGTGCCAGCAGCCCCCGGGCAGGGCCCTACGAGCAGTACTTC. Residues: CASSPRAGPYEQYF.

The sample holds a few counts of this clone. The V gene is TRBV15, the J gene TRBJ2-2; D may match TRBD1 or TRBD2 (5 bases each). This CDR3 has 15 amino acids. The germline gives CDR1 LNHNV, CDR2 YYDKDF (reference sequence). Trimming left V 5 bases short and J 9 bases short, with 19 bases between. Here the CDR3 DNA reads TGTGCCACCAGCTATCCTCGGGACGGCCATAGGGAGCTGTTTTTT. It codes for CATSYPRDGHRELFF.

The chain recombines TRBV7-9 with TRBJ2-7, with D possibly matching TRBD2 (5 bases). V was shortened by 7 bases and J by 5 bases, with 15 bases between the two germline ends. Germline V CDR1 and CDR2: SEHNR, FQNEAQ (reference sequence). This CDR3 spans 13 amino acids. CDR3 coding DNA: TGTGCCAGCACCCCGTGGGGAGTCCACGAGCAGTACTTC. This translates into CASTPWGVHEQYF.

This chain uses TRBV29-1 with TRBJ2-1; 9 bases align to TRBD2. V dropped 6 bases and J dropped 5; count of bases not matched to a gene: 11. The CDR3 is 15 residues long. Germline V gene lookup returns CDR1 SQVTM and CDR2 ANQGSEA. CDR3: CSVRETSGFHNEQFF. In DNA, the CDR3 is TGCAGCGTGCGCGAGACTAGCGGTTTTCACAATGAGCAGTTCTTC.